This is a list of T cell receptor beta chains from one sample in a study of vaccination and CD4 T cells after COVID-19. TCRdb itself ran the PCR reads through MiXCR, one entry per CDR3 protein. The table has some 4,400 distinct CDR3 sequences, around 30% seen once. Their antigens remain unidentified. Sequenced: CD4+ T cells from blood, cultured in vitro. The receptors here all came from a human donor who had recovered from COVID-19. CDR3s include the opening cysteine and the closing phenylalanine or tryptophan. Fields, in order: clone size, J gene, V gene, D gene, CDR3 DNA, CDR3 protein. The D gene is left open where the match is weak. Some rows mark clone size as missing; the rest say once, few, many or name a class of expanded clone.

clone_size: -; j_call: TRBJ2-5; v_call: TRBV6-1; d_call: TRBD1; cdr3_nt: TGTGCCAGCAGGGCGGGACAGGGGATACAAGAGACCCAGTACTTC; cdr3_aa: CASRAGQGIQETQYF
clone_size: -; j_call: TRBJ1-2; v_call: TRBV7-9; d_call: TRBD1; cdr3_nt: TGTGCCAGCAGCACGACCAAACAGGGGCTATACTATGGCTACACCTTC; cdr3_aa: CASSTTKQGLYYGYTF
clone_size: few; j_call: TRBJ1-3; v_call: TRBV6-1; d_call: -; cdr3_nt: TGTGCCAGCAGTGGAATACCCCAAATCACCATATATTTT; cdr3_aa: CASSGIPQITIYF
clone_size: few; j_call: TRBJ2-3; v_call: TRBV2; d_call: -; cdr3_nt: TGTGCCAGCCATGGGACTAGCACAGATACGCAGTATTTT; cdr3_aa: CASHGTSTDTQYF
clone_size: -; j_call: TRBJ2-5; v_call: TRBV7-9; d_call: -; cdr3_nt: TGTGCCAGCAGCTTCGACAAGACCCAGTACTTC; cdr3_aa: CASSFDKTQYF
clone_size: -; j_call: TRBJ2-2; v_call: TRBV6-1; d_call: TRBD1; cdr3_nt: TGTGCCAGCAGTCGGGCAGGGGGCGACTTCACCGGGGAGCTGTTTTTT; cdr3_aa: CASSRAGGDFTGELFF
clone_size: -; j_call: TRBJ2-5; v_call: TRBV6-2/TRBV6-3; d_call: -; cdr3_nt: TGTGCCAGCAGTTACTCGGAGACCCAGTACTTC; cdr3_aa: CASSYSETQYF
clone_size: few; j_call: TRBJ1-1; v_call: TRBV7-6; d_call: -; cdr3_nt: TGTGCCAGCAGCCCGGGGGGGGACCTGAACACTGAAGCTTTCTTT; cdr3_aa: CASSPGGDLNTEAFF
clone_size: medium-sized; j_call: TRBJ1-2; v_call: TRBV12-3/TRBV12-4; d_call: -; cdr3_nt: TGTGCCAGCAGTTTACTGGCGTCGTATGGCTACACCTTC; cdr3_aa: CASSLLASYGYTF
clone_size: -; j_call: TRBJ1-2; v_call: TRBV5-8; d_call: -; cdr3_nt: TGTGCCAGCAGCTTGGAACGGACTACCTATGGCTACACCTTC; cdr3_aa: CASSLERTTYGYTF
clone_size: few; j_call: TRBJ1-3; v_call: TRBV24-1; d_call: -; cdr3_nt: TGTGCCACCAGTGCTCCCGAGGATGGTGGAAACACCATATATTTT; cdr3_aa: CATSAPEDGGNTIYF
clone_size: few; j_call: TRBJ2-7; v_call: TRBV5-1; d_call: -; cdr3_nt: TGCGCCAGCAGCCCCCTGGAGCCGAGAGTCGAGCAGTACTTC; cdr3_aa: CASSPLEPRVEQYF
clone_size: -; j_call: TRBJ1-2; v_call: TRBV27; d_call: -; cdr3_nt: TGTGCCAGCAGCCCTTCAGGGGCGTCCGGCTACACCTTC; cdr3_aa: CASSPSGASGYTF
clone_size: -; j_call: TRBJ2-5; v_call: TRBV6-2/TRBV6-3; d_call: TRBD2; cdr3_nt: TGTGCCAGCAGTTCCAATAAGCGGGGCTGGGTCGAGACCCAGTACTTC; cdr3_aa: CASSSNKRGWVETQYF
clone_size: -; j_call: TRBJ2-3; v_call: TRBV20-1; d_call: TRBD1; cdr3_nt: TGCAGTGCCCCATCCGACCGGGACAGGGCCTTCAGATTTAGCACAGATACGCAGTATTTT; cdr3_aa: CSAPSDRDRAFRFSTDTQYF
clone_size: -; j_call: TRBJ2-2; v_call: TRBV7-2; d_call: TRBD1; cdr3_nt: TGTGCCAGCAGACTGGACAGGGCGAACACCGGGGAGCTGTTTTTT; cdr3_aa: CASRLDRANTGELFF